The following is a T cell receptor beta chain sequence with its context. The ends were cut back, 6 bases at V and 0 bases at J, with 9 bases in the middle. Germline CDR1 reads LNHNV; CDR2 reads YYDKDF (reference sequence). This CDR3 has 15 amino acids. The data were taken from a study of T-cell reconstitution after alpha-beta-depleted transplantation in children. The TCRbeta library incorporated unique molecular identifiers. TCRdb re-derived calls from the PCR reads in MiXCR, one entry per CDR3 protein. The table has 240,000 or so distinct CDR3 sequences, 9.5% to 15% seen once. This TCR derives from a human donor who donated a stem cell graft to a child with acute lymphoblastic leukemia. V and J are TRBV15 and TRBJ2-6, with D maybe TRBD2 (5 bases). This sample comprised PBMCs from the stem cell graft donor, obtained from the stem cell graft. Here the CDR3 reads CATRSGLSGANVLTF. The CDR3 nucleotides are TGTGCCACCAGGTCAGGACTCTCTGGGGCCAACGTCCTGACTTTC. Based on the CDR3 plus reference TRBV15 and TRBJ2-6, the full variable domain is DAMVIQNPRYQVTQFGKPVTLSCSQTLNHNVMYWYQQKSSQAPKLLFHYYDKDFNNEADTPDNFQSRRPNTSFCFLDIRSPGLGDTAMYLCATRSGLSGANVLTFGAGSRLTVL.